This T cell receptor (beta chain) was observed in a study of beta chain features in type 1 diabetes. General study results and limits: For Type 1 diabetes patients, all four CD4+ subsets carried TCRB CDR3s that were moderately but significantly shorter.

This clone was observed a few times. Its antigen remains unknown. Expressed TCRB transcripts got sequenced, as all isolated RNA was reverse transcribed. Data came from immunoSEQ multiplex PCR; TCRdb stores just in-frame clones and leaves some out. Here the sample spans roughly 230,000 clones, roughly a tenth being singletons. This receptor was obtained from a man aged 30 to 45 with type 1 diabetes. Material: naive CD4+ T cells from blood.

The CDR3 bases are TGCGCCAGCAGCCCCACAGGGTTGGAAGAGACCCAGTACTTC. Its translation is CASSPTGLEETQYF. The J gene is TRBJ2-5, the V gene TRBV5-1, with D possibly matching TRBD1 (6 bases). Per the germline V gene, CDR1 is SGHRS and CDR2 is YFSETQ. The CDR3 loop spans 14 amino acids. Trimming left V 4 bases short and J 3 bases short, with 13 bases between.